These 17 T cell receptor beta chains originate from one sample sequenced in a study of Ad26.COV2.S vaccination and SARS-CoV-2 variants (TCRdb year 2021). Library construction relied on the immunoSEQ multiplex PCR assay. In TCRdb, the immuneACCESS table is reduced to in-frame sequences with V and J assigned. These tables do not hold every clone; where another copy was compared, an unresolved V gene accounts for under half, and the others remain unexplained. The table for this sample lists some 480,000 clones; 87% of them were counted only once. Around 13% of the sample is taken by the ten largest. The treatment or condition label for this specimen denotes: some 20 received Ad26.COV2.S at low or high dose, single or two shots; several received placebo; per-sample allocation not given. For vaccine and placebo recipients, the sequenced repertoires came from samples collected on day 63 after the first injection.

The sample was peripheral blood, taken in a trial of Ad26.COV2.S vaccine versus placebo. The receptor set was obtained from a person aged 18-60 years who received the Ad26.COV2.S COVID-19 vaccine or a placebo.

The chain joins TRBV11-2 to TRBJ2-1, with TRBD2 as a possible D gene (6 bases). The V gene's germline CDR1 is SGHAT and CDR2 FQNNGV. The CDR3 has 18 amino acids. V dropped 0 bases and J dropped 1 base, with 16 bases sitting between them. This CDR3 is CASSLEDLGGTSYNEQFF. Here the CDR3 DNA reads TGTGCCAGCAGCTTAGAGGATTTGGGGGGTACGTCCTACAATGAGCAGTTCTTC. The full variable domain, with the rest looked up from reference TRBV11-2 and TRBJ2-1, is EAGVAQSPRYKIIEKRQSVAFWCNPISGHATLYWYQQILGQGPKLLIQFQNNGVVDDSQLPKDRFSAERLKGVDSTLKIQPAKLEDSAVYLCASSLEDLGGTSYNEQFFGPGTRLTVL.

The rearrangement uses TRBV4-3 and TRBJ1-5; D remains unclear. V was cut by 0 bases and J by 1 base, with 4 bases left in between. The germline V gene encodes CDR1 LGHNA and CDR2 YSLEER. The CDR3 is 14 residues long. The CDR3 protein is CASSQDWSNQPQHF. CDR3 in DNA: TGCGCCAGCAGCCAAGACTGGAGCAATCAGCCCCAGCATTTT.

This sequence joins TRBV27 and TRBJ1-5; a weak D match, TRBD1 (6 bases). The CDR3 has 14 amino acids. Germline CDR1 and CDR2: MNHEY and SMNVEV (reference sequence). The V end lost 3 bases, the J end lost 3 bases, and 9 bases lay between the germline ends. CDR3 coding DNA: TGTGCCAGCAGTTTCGGGGGGGCCAATCAGCCCCAGCATTTT. It yields the protein CASSFGGANQPQHF.

The chain uses TRBV28 and TRBJ1-5; D gene unclear. This CDR3 comprises 18 residues. In germline, CDR1 is MDHEN, CDR2 SYDVKM. Trimming removed 2 bases from V and 1 base from J, with 18 bases in between. The CDR3 sequence: CASSLPLSRVGSNQPQHF. The CDR3 coding sequence is TGTGCCAGCAGTTTACCCCTGTCGCGGGTTGGGAGCAATCAGCCCCAGCATTTT.

V gene TRBV2 combines with J gene TRBJ1-1; 7 bases align to TRBD1. This CDR3 contains 13 residues. V gave up 6 bases and J gave up 0 bases; unmatched junction bases: 1. The germline V gene encodes CDR1 SNHLY and CDR2 FYNNEI. The DNA for the CDR3 is TGTGCCAGCAGAGGACAGGTGAACACTGAAGCTTTCTTT. As protein: CASRGQVNTEAFF.

The chain has TRBV30 and TRBJ1-4; 9 bases match TRBD1. V was clipped by 2 bases and J by 7 bases; unmatched bases: 8. The CDR3 covers 15 residues. Germline V gives CDR1 GTSNPN, CDR2 SVGIG (reference sequence). CDR3 coding DNA: TGTGCCTGGAGTCCGACAGGGGGGATAGGTGAAAAACTGTTTTTT. Its translation is CAWSPTGGIGEKLFF.

V usage is TRBV28 and J usage is TRBJ1-1; D uncertain. CDR3 length equals 16 residues. CDR1 is MDHEN and CDR2 is SYDVKM in the germline V gene. V lost 6 bases and J lost 0, with 17 bases in between. DNA of the CDR3: TGTGCCAGCAGCCTGGAAACACAGTCCATGAACACTGAAGCTTTCTTT. It is translated as CASSLETQSMNTEAFF.

The J gene is TRBJ2-7, the V gene TRBV27; D is perhaps TRBD2 (6 bases). Germline V gene lookup returns CDR1 MNHEY and CDR2 SMNVEV (reference sequence). Trimming stripped 2 bases from V and 12 bases from J, with 17 bases between. The CDR3 runs to 13 residues. CDR3 in amino acids: CASSLSLSGVPYF. CDR3 nucleotide sequence: TGTGCCAGCAGTTTAAGCTTGTCGGGGGTCCCGTACTTC.

The V gene is TRBV5-4, the J gene TRBJ2-1, with a weak D call TRBD2 (7 bases). Trimming left V 4 bases short and J 7 bases short, with 18 bases between. This CDR3 has 15 residues. In germline, CDR1 is SGHNT, CDR2 YYREEE (reference sequence). In DNA, the CDR3 is TGTGCCAGCAGCAGGACGGTCGGGGGGCCGAATGAGCAGTTCTTC. Protein: CASSRTVGGPNEQFF.

V and J are TRBV5-1 and TRBJ2-7; 11 bases agree with TRBD1. The CDR3 extends over 14 amino acids. CDR1 is SGHRS and CDR2 is YFSETQ in the germline V gene. Unmatched junction bases numbered 4, after V lost 4 bases and J lost 4 bases. DNA of the CDR3: TGCGCCAGCAGCCCGGACAGGGGGCTTTACGAGCAGTACTTC. Its protein is CASSPDRGLYEQYF.

This clone has a single count. The V and J genes are TRBV28 and TRBJ1-1, with 7 bases lining up with TRBD1. Germline V gene sequence: CDR1 MDHEN, CDR2 SYDVKM. V lost 8 bases, J lost 6 bases, and 9 bases stayed unmatched. The CDR3 is 13 residues long. The CDR3 region is CASRRQGMSEAFF. The DNA for the CDR3 is TGTGCCAGCCGCCGACAGGGCATGTCTGAAGCTTTCTTT.

This clone was counted a few times. This chain uses TRBV11-2 with TRBJ1-3; possible D gene TRBD1, 5 bases. The germline V gene encodes CDR1 SGHAT and CDR2 FQNNGV. V was cut by 4 bases and J by 2 bases, with 12 bases left in between. The CDR3 totals 15 residues. This CDR3 is CASSSGGSPGNTIYF. The CDR3, as DNA: TGTGCCAGCAGCTCTGGGGGAAGCCCTGGAAACACCATATATTTT.

In its sample, this clone was seen once. The sample holds other DNA sequences that translate to the same CDR3. The rearrangement joins TRBV6-2 or TRBV6-3 to TRBJ2-7; D unclear. The CDR3 length is 12 residues. Germline lookup yields CDR1 MNHEY and CDR2 SVGEGT. Trimming left V 2 bases short and J 3 bases short, with 5 bases between. Here the CDR3 DNA reads TGTGCCAGCAGTTACGGCCGCTACGAGCAGTACTTC. Translating gives CASSYGRYEQYF.

The chain uses TRBV2 and TRBJ2-7; a weak D match, TRBD1 (5 bases). In germline, CDR1 is SNHLY, CDR2 FYNNEI. This CDR3 has 15 amino acids. The ends were cut back, 6 bases at V and 5 bases at J, with 20 bases in the middle. CDR3 DNA: TGTGCCAGCAGGAAAGGGGCAGGCGCGGTTGACGAGCAGTACTTC. Translating gives CASRKGAGAVDEQYF.

This CDR3 is CASRVRGIGYGYTF. CDR3 DNA sequence: TGTGCCAGCAGAGTGAGGGGTATCGGCTATGGCTACACCTTC. This sequence joins TRBV28 and TRBJ1-2; weak D call: TRBD1 (5 bases). The CDR3 sequence is 14 residues long. V was clipped by 6 bases and J by 4 bases, with 15 bases between them. Germline CDR1 MDHEN, CDR2 SYDVKM.

V gene TRBV28 combines with J gene TRBJ2-5; TRBD2 matches at 11 bases. V was clipped by 5 bases and J by 4 bases; unmatched bases: 9. The CDR3 is 16 residues long. The germline V gene has CDR1 MDHEN and CDR2 SYDVKM. The CDR3 sequence: CASSLLAGGAAETQYF. CDR3 bases: TGTGCCAGCAGTCTGCTAGCGGGAGGTGCCGCAGAGACCCAGTACTTC. Using reference TRBV28 and TRBJ2-5 for the parts outside the CDR3, the full variable domain is DVKVTQSSRYLVKRTGEKVFLECVQDMDHENMFWYRQDPGLGLRLIYFSYDVKMKEKGDIPEGYSVSREKKERFSLILESASTNQTSMYLCASSLLAGGAAETQYFGPGTRLLVL.

This chain connects TRBV7-2 to TRBJ2-7, with D unclear. Germline-derived CDR1 and CDR2 are SGHTA and FQGNSA. V lost 0 bases to trimming and J lost 0 bases, with 3 bases between them. This CDR3 spans 13 amino acids. For the CDR3, the DNA is TGTGCCAGCAGCTTAGCCTACTCCTACGAGCAGTACTTC. This gives the protein CASSLAYSYEQYF.